The clone carrying this T cell receptor beta chain occurred a few times. The antigen remains unidentified. Germline lookup yields CDR1 MGHRA and CDR2 YSYEKL. CDR3 length: 16 residues. V gave up 1 base and J gave up 5 bases; unmatched junction bases: 8. Preparation of the TCRbeta library was carried out with unique molecular identifiers. Each CDR3 protein gets one entry after TCRdb re-called the PCR reads with MiXCR. The sample holds some 290,000 distinct CDR3 sequences, about a quarter seen once. The data derive from a study of T-cell reconstitution after alpha-beta-depleted transplantation in children. Study-wide findings and caveats: Diversity and T-cell counts at one year after transplant derived mostly from new T cells. Elevated TCRbeta diversity at day 60 was traced, in some patients, to surviving recipient T cells and thymic progenitors. Roughly two months post-transplant, alpha-beta T cells reportedly originated from several hundred graft clones that had expanded.

This sequence joins TRBV4-1 and TRBJ2-7; 10 nucleotides align to TRBD2. Material: PBMCs, mostly from graft donor cells, obtained 180 days after TCRalphabeta/CD19-depleted stem cell transplant. The receptor comes from a male patient aged 10-17 years who had a stem cell transplant for acute lymphoblastic leukemia, so the T cells may come from the graft donor. CDR3 DNA sequence: TGCGCCAGCAGCCAAGGAACTAGCGGGACCTTTAACGAGCAGTACTTC. Protein: CASSQGTSGTFNEQYF.